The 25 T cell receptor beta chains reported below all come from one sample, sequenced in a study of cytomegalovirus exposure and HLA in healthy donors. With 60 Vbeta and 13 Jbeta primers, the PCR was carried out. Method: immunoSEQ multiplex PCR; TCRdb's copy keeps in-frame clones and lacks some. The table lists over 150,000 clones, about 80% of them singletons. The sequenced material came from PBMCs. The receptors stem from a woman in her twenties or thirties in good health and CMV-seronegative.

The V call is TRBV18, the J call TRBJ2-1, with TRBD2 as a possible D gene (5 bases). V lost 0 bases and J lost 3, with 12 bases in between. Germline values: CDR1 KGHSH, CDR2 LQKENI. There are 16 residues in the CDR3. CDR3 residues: CASSPPAREFYNEQFF. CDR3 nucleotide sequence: TGTGCCAGCTCACCACCCGCCCGGGAATTCTACAATGAGCAGTTCTTC.

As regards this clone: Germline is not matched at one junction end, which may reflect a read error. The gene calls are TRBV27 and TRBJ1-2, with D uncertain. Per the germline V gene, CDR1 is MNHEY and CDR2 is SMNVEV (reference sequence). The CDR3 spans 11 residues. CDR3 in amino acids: CASSERGHLAF. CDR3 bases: TGTGCCAGCAGTGAGCGAGGCCACCTAGCCTTC.

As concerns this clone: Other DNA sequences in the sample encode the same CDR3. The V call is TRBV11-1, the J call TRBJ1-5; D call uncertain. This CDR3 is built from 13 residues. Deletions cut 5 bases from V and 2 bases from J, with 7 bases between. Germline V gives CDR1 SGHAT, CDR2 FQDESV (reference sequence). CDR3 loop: CASSLSRNQPQHF. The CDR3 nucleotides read TGTGCCAGCAGCCTGAGTCGCAATCAGCCCCAGCATTTT.

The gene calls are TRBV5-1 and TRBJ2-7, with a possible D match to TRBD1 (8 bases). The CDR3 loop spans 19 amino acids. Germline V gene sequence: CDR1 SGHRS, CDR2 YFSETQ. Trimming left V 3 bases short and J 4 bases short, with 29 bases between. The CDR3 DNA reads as TGCGCCAGCAGCTCTCCGGGACAGGACTTCACCTGGGGGGGATACGAGCAGTACTTC. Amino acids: CASSSPGQDFTWGGYEQYF.

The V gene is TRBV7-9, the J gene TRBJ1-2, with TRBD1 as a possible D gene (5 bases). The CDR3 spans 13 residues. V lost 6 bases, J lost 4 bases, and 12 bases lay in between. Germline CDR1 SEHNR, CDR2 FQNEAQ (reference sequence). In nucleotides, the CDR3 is TGTGCCAGCAGGGGCCGGGGGGGCTATGGCTACACCTTC. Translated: CASRGRGGYGYTF.

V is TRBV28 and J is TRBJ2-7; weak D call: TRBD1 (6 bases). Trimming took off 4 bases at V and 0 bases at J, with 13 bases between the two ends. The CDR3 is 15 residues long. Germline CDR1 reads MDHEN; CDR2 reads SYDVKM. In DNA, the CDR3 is TGTGCCAGCAGTTCAGGGGCCCCAAGCTCCTACGAGCAGTACTTC. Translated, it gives CASSSGAPSSYEQYF.

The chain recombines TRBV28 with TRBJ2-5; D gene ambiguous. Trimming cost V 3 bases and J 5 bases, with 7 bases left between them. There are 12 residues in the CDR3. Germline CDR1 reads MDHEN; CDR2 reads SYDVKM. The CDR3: CASSFVQETQYF. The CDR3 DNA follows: TGTGCCAGCAGTTTCGTCCAGGAGACCCAGTACTTC. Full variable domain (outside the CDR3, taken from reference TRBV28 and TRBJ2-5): DVKVTQSSRYLVKRTGEKVFLECVQDMDHENMFWYRQDPGLGLRLIYFSYDVKMKEKGDIPEGYSVSREKKERFSLILESASTNQTSMYLCASSFVQETQYFGPGTRLLVL.

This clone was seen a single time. CDR3 sequence: CASSFRVAREANVLTF. The CDR3 bases are TGTGCCAGCAGCTTTCGGGTAGCTCGGGAGGCCAACGTCCTGACTTTC. The chain combines TRBV5-6 with TRBJ2-6; D might be TRBD2 (5 bases). Looked up from germline, CDR1 is SGHDT and CDR2 is YYEEEE. This CDR3 region has 16 residues. The V end was cut by 2 bases, the J end by 6 bases, with 15 bases between.

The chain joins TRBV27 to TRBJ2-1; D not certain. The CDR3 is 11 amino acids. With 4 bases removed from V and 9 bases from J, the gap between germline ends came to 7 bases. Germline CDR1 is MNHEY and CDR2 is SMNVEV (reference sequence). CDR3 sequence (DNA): TGTGCCAGCAGTTACGGTGGTGAGCAGTTCTTC. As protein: CASSYGGEQFF.

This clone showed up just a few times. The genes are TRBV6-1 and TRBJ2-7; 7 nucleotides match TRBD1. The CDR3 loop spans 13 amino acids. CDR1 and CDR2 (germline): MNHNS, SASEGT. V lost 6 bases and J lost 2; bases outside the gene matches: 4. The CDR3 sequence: CASSGTETYEQYF. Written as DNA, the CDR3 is TGTGCCAGCAGCGGGACAGAAACCTACGAGCAGTACTTC.

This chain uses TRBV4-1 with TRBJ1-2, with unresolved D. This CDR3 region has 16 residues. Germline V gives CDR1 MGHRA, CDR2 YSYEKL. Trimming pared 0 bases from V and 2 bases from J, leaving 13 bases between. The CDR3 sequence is CASSQDPIGLNYGYTF. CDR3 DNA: TGCGCCAGCAGCCAAGACCCTATTGGTCTGAACTATGGCTACACCTTC.

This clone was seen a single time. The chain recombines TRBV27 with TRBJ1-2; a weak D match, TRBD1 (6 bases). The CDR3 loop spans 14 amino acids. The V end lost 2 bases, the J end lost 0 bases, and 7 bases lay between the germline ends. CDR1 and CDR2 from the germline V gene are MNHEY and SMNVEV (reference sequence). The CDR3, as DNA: TGTGCCAGCAGTTTAGGGGGCCCTAACTATGGCTACACCTTC. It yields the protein CASSLGGPNYGYTF.

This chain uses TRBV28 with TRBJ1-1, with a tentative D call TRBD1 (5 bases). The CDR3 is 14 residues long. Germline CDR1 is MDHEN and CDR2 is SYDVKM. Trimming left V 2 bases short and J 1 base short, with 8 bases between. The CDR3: CASSLRQQNTEAFF. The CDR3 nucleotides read TGTGCCAGCAGTTTAAGACAGCAGAACACTGAAGCTTTCTTT.

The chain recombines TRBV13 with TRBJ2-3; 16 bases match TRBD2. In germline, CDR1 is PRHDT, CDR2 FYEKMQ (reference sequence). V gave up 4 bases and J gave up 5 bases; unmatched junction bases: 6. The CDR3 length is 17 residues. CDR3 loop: CASSYGTSGGAGDTQYF. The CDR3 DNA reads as TGTGCCAGCAGCTACGGGACTAGCGGGGGGGCCGGAGATACGCAGTATTTT. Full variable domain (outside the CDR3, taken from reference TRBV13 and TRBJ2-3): AAGVIQSPRHLIKEKRETATLKCYPIPRHDTVYWYQQGPGQDPQFLISFYEKMQSDKGSIPDRFSAQQFSDYHSELNMSSLELGDSALYFCASSYGTSGGAGDTQYFGPGTRLTVL.

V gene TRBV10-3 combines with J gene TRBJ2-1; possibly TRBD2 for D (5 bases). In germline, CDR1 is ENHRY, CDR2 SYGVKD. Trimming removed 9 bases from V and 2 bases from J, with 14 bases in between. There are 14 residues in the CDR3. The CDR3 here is CAITSDGTYNEQFF. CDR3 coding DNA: TGTGCCATTACCAGCGACGGGACCTACAATGAGCAGTTCTTC.

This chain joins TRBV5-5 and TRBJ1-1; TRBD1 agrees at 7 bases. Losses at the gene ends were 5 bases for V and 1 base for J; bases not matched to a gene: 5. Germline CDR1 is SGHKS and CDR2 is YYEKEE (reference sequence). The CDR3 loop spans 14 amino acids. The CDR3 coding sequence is TGTGCCAGCAGATCCGGGACAGAGAACACTGAAGCTTTCTTT. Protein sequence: CASRSGTENTEAFF.

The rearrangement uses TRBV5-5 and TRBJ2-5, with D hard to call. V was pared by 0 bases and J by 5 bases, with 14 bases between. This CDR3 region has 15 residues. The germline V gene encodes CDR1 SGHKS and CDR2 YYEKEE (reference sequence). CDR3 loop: CASSLDSAAGETQYF. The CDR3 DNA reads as TGTGCCAGCAGCTTGGATAGTGCGGCCGGGGAGACCCAGTACTTC.

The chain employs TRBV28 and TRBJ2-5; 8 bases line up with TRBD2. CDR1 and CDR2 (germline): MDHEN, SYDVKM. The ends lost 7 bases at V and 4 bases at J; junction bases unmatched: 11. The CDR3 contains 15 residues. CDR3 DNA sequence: TGTGCCAGCAAGGCGGGAGGATGGGTGGGAGAGACCCAGTACTTC. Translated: CASKAGGWVGETQYF.

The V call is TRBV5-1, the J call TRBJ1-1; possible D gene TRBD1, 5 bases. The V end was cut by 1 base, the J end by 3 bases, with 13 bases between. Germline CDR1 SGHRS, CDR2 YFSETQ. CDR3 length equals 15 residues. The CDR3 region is CASSLSIGGDTEAFF. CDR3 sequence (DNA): TGCGCCAGCAGCTTGAGTATTGGGGGGGACACTGAAGCTTTCTTT.

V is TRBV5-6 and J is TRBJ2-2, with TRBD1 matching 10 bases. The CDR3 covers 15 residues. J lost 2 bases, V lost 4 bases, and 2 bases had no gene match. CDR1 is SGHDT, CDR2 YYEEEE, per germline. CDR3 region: CASSRDRGNTGELFF. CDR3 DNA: TGTGCCAGCAGCCGGGACAGGGGAAACACCGGGGAGCTGTTTTTT.

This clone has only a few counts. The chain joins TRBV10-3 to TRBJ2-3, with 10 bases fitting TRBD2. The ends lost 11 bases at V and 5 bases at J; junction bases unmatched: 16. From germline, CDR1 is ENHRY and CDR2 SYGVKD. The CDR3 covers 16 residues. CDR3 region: CAPQSDLAGAGDTQYF. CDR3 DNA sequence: TGTGCCCCCCAAAGTGACCTAGCGGGAGCCGGAGATACGCAGTATTTT.

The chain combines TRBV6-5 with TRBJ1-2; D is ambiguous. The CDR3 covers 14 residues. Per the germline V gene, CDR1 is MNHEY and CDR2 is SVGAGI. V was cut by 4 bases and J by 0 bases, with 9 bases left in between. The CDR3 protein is CASSSMTSNYGYTF. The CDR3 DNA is TGTGCCAGCAGTTCGATGACATCTAACTATGGCTACACCTTC.

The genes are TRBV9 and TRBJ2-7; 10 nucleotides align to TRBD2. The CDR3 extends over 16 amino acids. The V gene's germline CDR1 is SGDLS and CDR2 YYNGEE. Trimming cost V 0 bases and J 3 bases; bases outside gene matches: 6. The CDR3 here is CASSVAVAGGIYEQYF. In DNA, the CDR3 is TGTGCCAGCAGCGTAGCTGTAGCGGGGGGTATCTACGAGCAGTACTTC.

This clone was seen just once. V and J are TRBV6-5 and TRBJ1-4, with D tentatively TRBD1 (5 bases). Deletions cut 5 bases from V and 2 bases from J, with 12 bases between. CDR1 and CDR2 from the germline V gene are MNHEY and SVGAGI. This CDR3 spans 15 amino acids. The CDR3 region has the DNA TGTGCCAGCAGTCGGGGGGGAGGCACTAATGAAAAACTGTTTTTT. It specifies CASSRGGGTNEKLFF.

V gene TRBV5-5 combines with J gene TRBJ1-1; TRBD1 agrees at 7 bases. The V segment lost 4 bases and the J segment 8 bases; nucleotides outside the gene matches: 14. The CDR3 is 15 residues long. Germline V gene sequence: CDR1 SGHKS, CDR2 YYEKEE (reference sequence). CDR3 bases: TGTGCCAGCAGCCCCTTCCAGGGGGGTGGGTTAGAAGCTTTCTTT. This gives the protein CASSPFQGGGLEAFF.